This T cell receptor (beta chain) was identified in a study of T cell repertoires in cytomegalovirus infection. Study-wide context: Use of recently identified HLA-C-restricted and well-studied HLA-B-restricted CMV epitopes was part of the study. Study-level results: The ex vivo response showed dominance by HLA-C-restricted CMV-specific TCR beta clonotypes.

This clonotype turned up a few times. What it recognizes is unknown. TCRdb called the reads again in MiXCR, with one record for every CDR3 protein. In the table there are about 310,000 distinct CDR3 sequences, approximately 25% of which are singletons. V was clipped by 5 bases and J by 2 bases; unmatched bases: 11. Germline V lookup: CDR1 SEHNR, CDR2 FQNEAQ (reference sequence). The CDR3 loop spans 17 amino acids. Specimen: cultured PBMCs, collected from culture after CMV antigen stimulation. The chain couples TRBV7-9 to TRBJ1-4; 7 bases match TRBD1. The receptor's source is a human donor in good health (CMV status not recorded). Some clones in this sample may be carry-over from other donors' samples. The CDR3 region has the DNA TGTGCCAGCAGCGCCCCGACAGGGTGGGGCACTAATGAAAAACTGTTTTTT. Translation: CASSAPTGWGTNEKLFF.